These 17 T cell receptor beta chains were sequenced from one sample in a study of T cells after yellow fever vaccination. One entry per CDR3 protein results from TCRdb running MiXCR on the 5' RACE reads. The sample holds around 15,000 distinct CDR3 sequences; roughly 3.7% are singletons and the top ten take approximately 0.4%. The sequencing used PBMCs, either bulk or a sorted T-cell subset (CD4+, CD8+, memory, or dextramer-sorted; not recorded which), collected 15 days after the yellow fever booster vaccination. Receptors originate from a man aged 30 to 39 who received the YFV17D yellow fever vaccine.

This clonotype was observed at least ten times. The V and J genes are TRBV27 and TRBJ2-2; D might be TRBD2 (5 bases). The V gene lost 4 bases and the J gene lost 0 bases, with 12 bases spanning the gap. Germline V gives CDR1 MNHEY, CDR2 SMNVEV (reference sequence). The CDR3 sequence is 16 residues long. CDR3 nucleotides: TGTGCCAGCAGTTCCTTAAGCGGCTCGAACACCGGGGAGCTGTTTTTT. Translating gives CASSSLSGSNTGELFF.

By share, this clonotype counts as medium-sized. The rearrangement links TRBV4-2 to TRBJ1-1; weak D call: TRBD1 (5 bases). Deletions cut 1 base from V and 0 bases from J, with 9 bases between. The CDR3 covers 15 residues. Germline V gene data show CDR1 as LGHNA and CDR2 as YNFKEQ. The DNA of the CDR3 is TGTGCCAGCAGCCAAGGCAGGGTCCTGAACACTGAAGCTTTCTTT. It specifies CASSQGRVLNTEAFF.

This clonotype has a count of ten or more. This chain joins TRBV20-1 and TRBJ2-1, with 10 bases aligning to TRBD2. The CDR3 is 15 residues long. J lost 10 bases, V lost 2 bases, and 11 bases had no gene match. From germline, CDR1 is DFQATT and CDR2 SNEGSKA (reference sequence). CDR3 DNA sequence: TGCAGTGCTAGATCACTAGCGGGACGCCCGTTCGAGCAGTTCTTC. Translation: CSARSLAGRPFEQFF.

This clonotype was seen many times. This chain joins TRBV12-3 or TRBV12-4 and TRBJ2-3; perhaps TRBD1 as D (5 bases). The CDR3 is made up of 14 amino acids. V shed 7 bases and J shed 6 bases, with 17 bases lying between them. The CDR3 DNA sequence: TGTGCCAGCACCACCCAGGGCGTGACGGATACGCAGTATTTT. It encodes CASTTQGVTDTQYF.

This clonotype came up many times. V is TRBV11-1 and J is TRBJ2-1; 12 bases are shared with TRBD2. V lost 4 bases to trimming and J lost 1 base; unmatched junction nucleotides: 8. This CDR3 contains 18 residues. From germline, CDR1 is SGHAT and CDR2 FQDESV (reference sequence). As DNA, the CDR3 is TGTGCCAGCAGCTATCGGACTAGCGGGGCCGTATCCTACAATGAGCAGTTCTTC. Translated: CASSYRTSGAVSYNEQFF.

Many counts were recorded for this clonotype. In DNA, the CDR3 is TGTGCCAGCAGCCCCGTCCGGGGCACAGATACGCAGTATTTT. This sequence encodes CASSPVRGTDTQYF. This rearrangement joins TRBV7-2 to TRBJ2-3; D remains unclear. Trimming shortened V by 5 bases and J by 1 base, and 10 bases separated the two germline ends. There are 14 residues in the CDR3. Germline-derived CDR1 and CDR2 are SGHTA and FQGNSA.

As to this clonotype: This may arise from a read error, as a much more abundant clone is one base away. The chain joins TRBV5-4 to TRBJ1-1; 11 nucleotides match TRBD1. V dropped 7 bases and J dropped 7; count of bases not matched to a gene: 9. This CDR3 is built from 14 residues. Germline-derived CDR1 and CDR2 are SGHNT and YYREEE (reference sequence). The CDR3 spells CASGIGQGAHEAFF. The CDR3 nucleotides read TGTGCCAGCGGGATCGGACAGGGGGCACATGAAGCTTTCTTT.

This chain links TRBV12-1 with TRBJ2-2; TRBD2, as called in the table, went unchecked against the DNA. TRBV12-1 is designated a pseudogene. The CDR3 runs 17 residues. The chain's CDR3 is CARGRGTSGSGTGELFF. CDR3 coding DNA: TGTGCCAGGGGCCGAGGGACTAGCGGGAGCGGGACCGGGGAGCTGTTTTTT.

Many counts were recorded for this clonotype. V gene TRBV10-2 combines with J gene TRBJ2-7; the match to TRBD2 covers 11 bases. The germline V gene has CDR1 WSHSY and CDR2 SAAADI. CDR3 length: 15 amino acids. V was clipped by 3 bases and J by 1 base; unmatched bases: 2. CDR3 sequence: CASSETSGSSYEQYF. CDR3 coding DNA: TGCGCCAGCAGTGAAACTAGCGGGAGTTCCTACGAGCAGTACTTC.

In this sample, this clonotype turned up many times. The chain joins TRBV28 to TRBJ2-2; D may be TRBD2 (5 bases). Germline-derived CDR1 and CDR2 are MDHEN and SYDVKM. The germline V and J ends were trimmed by 2 bases and 1 base, with 8 bases remaining between them. This CDR3 has 15 amino acids. DNA for the CDR3: TGTGCCAGCAGTTTACGGGAAGGGAACACCGGGGAGCTGTTTTTT. This codes for CASSLREGNTGELFF.

There are many counts of this clonotype. DNA of the CDR3: TGTGCCAGCAGCTTAGGTGTTTTGGGGCGCAGGCAAAGGACCTCGAACACCGGGGAGCTGTTTTTT. It encodes CASSLGVLGRRQRTSNTGELFF. The genes are TRBV11-3 and TRBJ2-2; D perhaps matches TRBD1 (5 bases). The CDR3 is 22 residues long. CDR1 SGHNT and CDR2 YENEEA come from the germline V gene. Trimming stripped 1 base from V and 0 bases from J, with 27 bases between.

This clonotype was seen at least ten times. The genes are TRBV7-2 and TRBJ2-7; no definite D call. Per germline, CDR1 SGHTA and CDR2 FQGNSA. V was clipped by 2 bases and J by 3 bases, with 11 bases between them. The CDR3 extends over 14 amino acids. The CDR3 is CASSLNARSYEQYF. DNA of the CDR3: TGTGCCAGCAGCTTAAACGCCAGGAGCTACGAGCAGTACTTC.

Relative to its sample, this clonotype is medium-sized. The chain has TRBV6-5 and TRBJ2-7, with 9 positions matching TRBD2. The trim removed 4 bases at V and 1 base at J, leaving 5 bases unmatched. The CDR3 is made up of 15 amino acids. Germline V gene sequence: CDR1 MNHEY, CDR2 SVGAGI. The CDR3 reads CASSFSGSGSYEQYF. CDR3 nucleotides: TGTGCCAGCAGTTTTAGCGGGAGTGGGTCCTACGAGCAGTACTTC.

Many counts were recorded for this clonotype. One junction end does not reproduce the germline sequence, and a read error may be involved. The chain has TRBV7-9 and TRBJ2-5, with a weak D call TRBD2 (6 bases). CDR1 is SEHNR, CDR2 FQNEAQ, per germline (reference sequence). CDR3 length equals 13 residues. The CDR3 spells CASRFRGIETQYF. CDR3 sequence (DNA): TGTGCCAGCCGCTTTCGGGGGATTGAGACCCAGTACTTC.

This clonotype has at least ten counts. The CDR3 DNA reads as TGTGCCACCAGCACTGGCAGGACCTACGAGCAGTACTTC. This codes for CATSTGRTYEQYF. The chain has TRBV15 and TRBJ2-7; D remains unclear. Trimming left V 4 bases short and J 2 bases short, with 9 bases between. This CDR3 has 13 residues. CDR1 is LNHNV, CDR2 YYDKDF, per germline (reference sequence). Full variable domain (remainder filled in from reference TRBV15 and TRBJ2-7): DAMVIQNPRYQVTQFGKPVTLSCSQTLNHNVMYWYQQKSSQAPKLLFHYYDKDFNNEADTPDNFQSRRPNTSFCFLDIRSPGLGDTAMYLCATSTGRTYEQYFGPGTRLTVT.

This clonotype showed up many times. This chain uses TRBV28 with TRBJ2-7; TRBD2 agrees at 9 bases. V dropped 3 bases and J dropped 3; count of bases not matched to a gene: 6. Per germline, CDR1 MDHEN and CDR2 SYDVKM. The CDR3 is made up of 15 amino acids. DNA of the CDR3: TGTGCCAGCAGTTTCCCGCGGGAGGGGGGCTACGAGCAGTACTTC. Amino acid sequence: CASSFPREGGYEQYF. The variable domain in full, with the rest retrieved from reference TRBV28 and TRBJ2-7, is DVKVTQSSRYLVKRTGEKVFLECVQDMDHENMFWYRQDPGLGLRLIYFSYDVKMKEKGDIPEGYSVSREKKERFSLILESASTNQTSMYLCASSFPREGGYEQYFGPGTRLTVT.

This clonotype showed up many times. V usage is TRBV12-3 or TRBV12-4 and J usage is TRBJ2-1, with D unclear. The CDR3 covers 13 residues. Trimming took 3 bases from V and 6 from J, leaving 9 bases between them. The CDR3 DNA follows: TGTGCCAGCAGTTTTAAATCGTTCAATGAGCAGTTCTTC. Translated, it gives CASSFKSFNEQFF.